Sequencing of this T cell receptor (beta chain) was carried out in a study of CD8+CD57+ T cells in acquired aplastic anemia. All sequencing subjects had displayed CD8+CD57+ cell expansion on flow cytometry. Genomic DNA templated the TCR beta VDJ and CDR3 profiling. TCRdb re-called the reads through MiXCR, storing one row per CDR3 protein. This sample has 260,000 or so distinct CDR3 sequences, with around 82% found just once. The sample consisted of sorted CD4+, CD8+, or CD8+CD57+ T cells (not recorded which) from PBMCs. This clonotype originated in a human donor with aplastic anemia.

The CDR3 DNA reads as TGTGCCAGCATCGAACCTCCTCACACAGATACGCAGTATTTT. Translation gives CASIEPPHTDTQYF. The chain uses TRBV6-2 or TRBV6-3 and TRBJ2-3, with no clear D. CDR3 length: 14 residues. Looked up from germline, CDR1 is MNHEY and CDR2 is SVGEGT. Trimming took 7 bases from V and 2 from J, leaving 13 bases between them.